The rows below give T cell receptor beta chains drawn from one sample of a study of cytomegalovirus exposure and HLA in healthy donors. Clones were read by immunoSEQ multiplex PCR, and TCRdb kept only the in-frame ones, dropping some. This table holds about 88,000 clones. Input material: PBMCs. These receptors were collected from a girl aged 5-17 years in good health and CMV-seropositive. Both conserved end residues are trimmed from each CDR3. The D gene is left open where the match is weak.

TRBV2	TRBD1	11	ASDRGGNSPLH
TRBV11-2	TRBD1	14	ASRLKGALGNTEAF
TRBV6-1	NA	14	ASSGTPRQGNSHLH
TRBV19	TRBD1	14	ASSPRQGARGTEAF
TRBV4-3	TRBD1	14	ASSQETGGVFYEQF
TRBV18	NA	11	ASSLMDSYEQY
TRBV5-4	NA	11	ASSKVAGREAF
TRBV5-6	TRBD2	14	ASSLAAAGGLDEQF
TRBV30	NA	9	AWSGSYGYT
TRBV7-9	TRBD2	14	ASSPPSWGGSNEQF
TRBV6-1	TRBD1	11	AVGDRGNTEAF
TRBV2	NA	11	ASSEVFNYGYT
TRBV7-4	TRBD1	13	ASSTAGGQYTEAF
TRBV9	NA	12	ASSGRQDFYEQY
TRBV4-1	TRBD2	12	ASSQDLAGDEQF
TRBV18	NA	12	ASSPSGQTGELF
TRBV29-1	NA	11	SVGQNNGNEQF
TRBV4-2	NA	11	ASSPQANTEAF
TRBV5-1	NA	11	ASSLSVNYGYT
TRBV2	NA	13	ASRPRSSGNQPQH
TRBV5-6	TRBD1	14	ASSLITGAWNTEAF
TRBV7-9	NA	11	ASSLTYTDTQY